The 17 T cell receptor beta chains listed next were all sequenced from one sample in a study of blood T cells in healthy people across ages. The authors ran a second PCR of about 7 to 11 cycles using a sample-barcoded 5' primer and a J-beta primer mix. MiXCR, applied by TCRdb to the 5' RACE reads, yields one record per CDR3 protein. The table records 1.5 million to 2 million distinct CDR3 sequences, roughly 30% of them present only once. Input material: blood. These receptors were taken from a woman aged 30 to 39 in good health.

On this clonotype itself: The junction does not match germline at one end; this may be a read error. The V call is TRBV27, the J call TRBJ2-4; D may be TRBD2 (5 bases). Looked up from germline, CDR1 is MNHEY and CDR2 is SMNVEV (reference sequence). This CDR3 is 14 amino acids long. CDR3 sequence: CASRHNLAKNIQYF. The CDR3 bases are TGTGCCAGCAGACACAATCTAGCCAAAAATATTCAGTACTTC.

The V gene is TRBV18, the J gene TRBJ2-1; D uncertain. There are 17 residues in the CDR3. Looked up from germline, CDR1 is KGHSH and CDR2 is LQKENI. V was shortened by 3 bases and J by 3 bases, with 18 bases between the two germline ends. CDR3 residues: CASSPSLSRLRYNEQFF. CDR3 DNA sequence: TGTGCCAGCTCACCTTCCCTCTCTAGGCTACGCTACAATGAGCAGTTCTTC.

This sequence joins TRBV10-3 and TRBJ2-7, with D possibly matching TRBD2 (6 bases). Trimming took off 10 bases at V and 3 bases at J, with 16 bases between the two ends. The CDR3 is 13 residues long. Germline CDR1 ENHRY, CDR2 SYGVKD. The chain's CDR3 is CATSRGSGYEQYF. CDR3 nucleotides: TGTGCCACATCACGGGGGTCAGGCTACGAGCAGTACTTC.

This chain connects TRBV4-3 to TRBJ1-1; D is perhaps TRBD1 (6 bases). The CDR3 length is 12 residues. Germline V gene data show CDR1 as LGHNA and CDR2 as YSLEER. V dropped 4 bases and J dropped 11 bases, with 14 bases sitting between them. CDR3 nucleotide sequence: TGCGCCAGCAGCCCAGGGGCAGGTGGGGCTTTCTTT. Its protein is CASSPGAGGAFF.

This clonotype was counted many times. The gene calls are TRBV7-2 and TRBJ2-7; 14 positions match TRBD2. Per germline, CDR1 SGHTA and CDR2 FQGNSA. This CDR3 is built from 15 residues. The V gene end was trimmed by 5 bases and the J gene end by 6 bases; junction bases not matched to a gene: 6. The CDR3 coding sequence is TGTGCCAGCAGCATGGGACTAGCGGGAGTACGCGAGCAGTACTTC. Translation: CASSMGLAGVREQYF.

The rearrangement uses TRBV5-1 and TRBJ2-3; the match to TRBD2 covers 9 bases. J was trimmed by 2 bases and V by 3 bases; bases with no gene match: 16. The V gene's germline CDR1 is SGHRS and CDR2 YFSETQ. The CDR3 runs to 19 residues. The DNA of the CDR3 is TGCGCCAGCAGCTCGACGGGCGCGGGGGGGCTTAGATTCACAGATACGCAGTATTTT. Translated, it gives CASSSTGAGGLRFTDTQYF.

The V and J genes are TRBV24-1 and TRBJ1-5; no reliable D call. CDR3 length: 12 amino acids. The V gene's germline CDR1 is KGHDR and CDR2 SFDVKD. Trimming left V 5 bases short and J 5 bases short, with 6 bases between. CDR3 sequence reads: CATSVGDQPQHF. The CDR3 DNA follows: TGTGCCACCAGTGTCGGGGATCAGCCCCAGCATTTT.

This clonotype was detected ten times or more. The chain employs TRBV29-1 and TRBJ2-3; no definite D call. CDR3 length: 16 amino acids. Trimming shortened V by 4 bases and J by 2 bases, and 19 bases separated the two germline ends. The V gene's germline CDR1 is SQVTM and CDR2 ANQGSEA. CDR3 bases: TGCAGCGTTGTTCCTGGGGTTTTCACGAACACAGATACGCAGTATTTT. Its protein is CSVVPGVFTNTDTQYF.

This chain links TRBV29-1 with TRBJ2-1, with a tentative D call TRBD1 (5 bases). CDR1 is SQVTM, CDR2 ANQGSEA, per germline. The CDR3 spans 14 residues. With 2 bases removed from V and 7 bases from J, the gap between germline ends came to 15 bases. CDR3 loop: CSVEKGRLGNEQFF. The CDR3 DNA reads TGCAGCGTTGAAAAGGGGCGCTTGGGGAATGAGCAGTTCTTC.

Written as DNA, the CDR3 is TGTGCCAGCAGTGAAGGGGGGACTAGCGACTACGAGCAGTACTTC. This translates into CASSEGGTSDYEQYF. This chain links TRBV25-1 with TRBJ2-7, with 10 bases identical to TRBD2. The CDR3 totals 15 residues. Trimming took 2 bases from V and 3 from J; bases not matched to a gene: 4. CDR1 is MGHDK, CDR2 SYGVNS, per germline.

This clonotype was seen a handful of times. The gene calls are TRBV20-1 and TRBJ1-1; D is unclear. This CDR3 has 12 amino acids. The germline CDR1 and CDR2 sequences are DFQATT and SNEGSKA (reference sequence). V was shortened by 7 bases and J by 5 bases, with 14 bases between the two germline ends. The CDR3 DNA follows: TGCAGTGTTGGCAAATCCAGGACTGAAGCTTTCTTT. As protein: CSVGKSRTEAFF.

The chain recombines TRBV2 with TRBJ1-5, with D possibly matching TRBD1 (6 bases). The V gene lost 7 bases and the J gene lost 6 bases, with 16 bases spanning the gap. The CDR3 sequence is 14 residues long. Germline values: CDR1 SNHLY, CDR2 FYNNEI. DNA for the CDR3: TGTGCCAGCACTCCTACAGGGTTAGGTCAGCCCCAGCATTTT. Its translation is CASTPTGLGQPQHF.

V gene TRBV5-6 combines with J gene TRBJ1-6; D is unclear. Trimming left V 4 bases short and J 5 bases short, with 10 bases between. This CDR3 region has 14 residues. The germline V gene encodes CDR1 SGHDT and CDR2 YYEEEE. CDR3 sequence reads: CASSPGRHNSPLHF. The CDR3 DNA is TGTGCCAGCAGCCCTGGACGTCATAATTCACCCCTCCACTTT.

In this sample, this clonotype turned up a few times. The chain has TRBV7-9 and TRBJ2-5; 10 bases match TRBD1. Germline-derived CDR1 and CDR2 are SEHNR and FQNEAQ (reference sequence). Trimming removed 5 bases from V and 4 bases from J; junction bases left unmatched: 4. The CDR3 has 14 amino acids. This chain's CDR3 is CASSERDRGETQYF. The CDR3 DNA reads as TGTGCCAGCAGCGAAAGGGACAGGGGAGAGACCCAGTACTTC.

The rearrangement links TRBV10-3 to TRBJ2-1; possibly TRBD1 or TRBD2 for D (5 bases each). The CDR3 loop spans 13 amino acids. The V and J ends lost 9 bases and 2 bases respectively, with 11 bases between them. Germline V CDR1 and CDR2: ENHRY, SYGVKD. CDR3 region: CAINRGTYNEQFF. In nucleotides, the CDR3 is TGTGCCATAAACCGGGGCACCTACAATGAGCAGTTCTTC.

A word on this clonotype: One end of the junction fails to match germline, which may point to a read error. V is TRBV6-5 and J is TRBJ1-4, with D hard to call. CDR3 length: 16 residues. The V gene's germline CDR1 is MNHEY and CDR2 SVGAGI. In nucleotides, the CDR3 is TGTGCCAGCAGTTACTCGTTGCAGTCAACTAATGAAAAACGGTTTTTT. Encoded protein: CASSYSLQSTNEKRFF.

The gene calls are TRBV7-8 and TRBJ1-4, with D perhaps matching TRBD1 (5 bases). The CDR3 spans 16 residues. V gave up 5 bases and J gave up 4 bases, with 17 bases separating them. The germline V gene encodes CDR1 SGHVS and CDR2 FQNEAQ. The CDR3 is CASSPSYGANNEKLFF. DNA of the CDR3: TGTGCCAGCAGCCCATCTTACGGGGCGAATAATGAAAAACTGTTTTTT.